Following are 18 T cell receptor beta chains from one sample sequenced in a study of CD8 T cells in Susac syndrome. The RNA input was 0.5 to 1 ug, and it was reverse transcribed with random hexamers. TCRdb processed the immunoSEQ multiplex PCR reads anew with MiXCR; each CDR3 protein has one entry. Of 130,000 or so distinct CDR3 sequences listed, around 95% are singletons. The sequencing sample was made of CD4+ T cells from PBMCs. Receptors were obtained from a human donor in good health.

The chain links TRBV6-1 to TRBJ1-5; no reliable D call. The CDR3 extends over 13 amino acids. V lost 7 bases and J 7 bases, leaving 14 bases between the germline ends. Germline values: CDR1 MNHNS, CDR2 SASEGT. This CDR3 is CASMGGIGQPQHF. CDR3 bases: TGTGCCAGCATGGGAGGGATTGGACAGCCCCAGCATTTT.

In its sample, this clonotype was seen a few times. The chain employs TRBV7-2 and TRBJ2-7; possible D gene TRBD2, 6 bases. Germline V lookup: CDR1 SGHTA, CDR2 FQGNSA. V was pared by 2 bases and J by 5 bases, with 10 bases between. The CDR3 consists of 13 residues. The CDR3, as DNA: TGTGCCAGCAGCTTATTACGGGGGAACGAGCAGTACTTC. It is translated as CASSLLRGNEQYF.

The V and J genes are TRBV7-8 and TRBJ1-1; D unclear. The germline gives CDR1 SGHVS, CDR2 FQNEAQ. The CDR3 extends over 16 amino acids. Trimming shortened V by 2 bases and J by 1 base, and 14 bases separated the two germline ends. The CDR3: CASSLSPGSTNTEAFF. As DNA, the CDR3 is TGTGCCAGCAGCTTAAGCCCGGGATCCACGAACACTGAAGCTTTCTTT.

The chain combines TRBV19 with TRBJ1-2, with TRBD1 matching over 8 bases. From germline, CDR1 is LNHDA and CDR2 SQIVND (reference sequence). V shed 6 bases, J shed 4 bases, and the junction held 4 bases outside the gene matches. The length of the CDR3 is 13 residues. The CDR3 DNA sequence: TGTGCCAGTAGGGAGACAGGGGCCTATGGCTACACCTTC. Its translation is CASRETGAYGYTF.

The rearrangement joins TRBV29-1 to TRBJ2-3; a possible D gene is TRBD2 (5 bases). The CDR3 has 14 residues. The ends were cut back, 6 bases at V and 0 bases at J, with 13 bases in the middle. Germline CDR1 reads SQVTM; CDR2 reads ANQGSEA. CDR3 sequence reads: CSVTGFPSTDTQYF. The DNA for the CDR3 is TGCAGCGTCACGGGGTTCCCGAGCACAGATACGCAGTATTTT.

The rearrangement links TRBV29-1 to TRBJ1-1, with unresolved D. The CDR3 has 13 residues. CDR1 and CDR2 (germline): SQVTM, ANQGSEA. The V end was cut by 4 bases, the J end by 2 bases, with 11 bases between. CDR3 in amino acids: CSVGISDNTEAFF. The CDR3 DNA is TGCAGCGTTGGAATCTCAGATAACACTGAAGCTTTCTTT.

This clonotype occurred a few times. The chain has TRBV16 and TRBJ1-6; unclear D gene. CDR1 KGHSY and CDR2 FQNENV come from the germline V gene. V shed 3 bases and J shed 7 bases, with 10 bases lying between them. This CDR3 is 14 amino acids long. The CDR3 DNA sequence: TGTGCCAGCAGCCAGGTCCCTTTGAATTCACCCCTCCACTTT. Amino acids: CASSQVPLNSPLHF.

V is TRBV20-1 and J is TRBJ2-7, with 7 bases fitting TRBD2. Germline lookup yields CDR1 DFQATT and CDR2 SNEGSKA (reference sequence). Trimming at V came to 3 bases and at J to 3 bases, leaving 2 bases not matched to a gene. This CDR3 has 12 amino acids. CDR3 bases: TGCAGTGCTAGGGGACTAAACTACGAGCAGTACTTC. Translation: CSARGLNYEQYF.

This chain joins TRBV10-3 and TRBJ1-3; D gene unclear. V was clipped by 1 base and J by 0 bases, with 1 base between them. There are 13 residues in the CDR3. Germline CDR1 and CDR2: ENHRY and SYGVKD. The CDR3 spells CAISEFSGNTIYF. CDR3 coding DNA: TGTGCCATCAGTGAGTTCTCTGGAAACACCATATATTTT.

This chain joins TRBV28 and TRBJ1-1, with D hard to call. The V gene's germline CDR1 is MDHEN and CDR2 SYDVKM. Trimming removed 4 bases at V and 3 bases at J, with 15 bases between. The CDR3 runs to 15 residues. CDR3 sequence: CASSSRHRRDTEAFF. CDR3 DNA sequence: TGTGCCAGCAGTTCCCGGCACCGGAGGGACACTGAAGCTTTCTTT.

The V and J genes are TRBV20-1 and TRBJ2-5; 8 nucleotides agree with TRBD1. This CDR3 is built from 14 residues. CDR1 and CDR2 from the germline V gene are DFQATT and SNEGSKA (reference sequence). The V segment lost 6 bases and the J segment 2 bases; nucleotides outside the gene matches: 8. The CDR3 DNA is TGCAGTGCCGTGGTCGGACAGGGTCAAGAGACCCAGTACTTC. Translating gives CSAVVGQGQETQYF.

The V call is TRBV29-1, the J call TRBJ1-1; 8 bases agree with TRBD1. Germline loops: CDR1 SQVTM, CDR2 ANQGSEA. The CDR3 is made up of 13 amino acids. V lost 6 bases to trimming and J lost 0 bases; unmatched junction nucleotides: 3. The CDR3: CSVYRGLNTEAFF. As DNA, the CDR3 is TGCAGCGTCTACAGGGGGTTGAACACTGAAGCTTTCTTT.

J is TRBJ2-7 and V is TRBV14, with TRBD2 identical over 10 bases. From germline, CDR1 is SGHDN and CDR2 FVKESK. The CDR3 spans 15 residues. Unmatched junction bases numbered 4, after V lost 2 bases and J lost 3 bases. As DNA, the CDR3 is TGTGCCAGCAGCCAACACCGACTAGCGGGCTACGAGCAGTACTTC. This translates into CASSQHRLAGYEQYF.

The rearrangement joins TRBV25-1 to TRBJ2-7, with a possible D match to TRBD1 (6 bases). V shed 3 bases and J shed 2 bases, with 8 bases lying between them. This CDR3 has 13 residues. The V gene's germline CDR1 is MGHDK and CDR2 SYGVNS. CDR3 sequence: CASSEGAAYEQYF. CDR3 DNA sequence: TGTGCCAGCAGTGAGGGGGCGGCCTACGAGCAGTACTTC.

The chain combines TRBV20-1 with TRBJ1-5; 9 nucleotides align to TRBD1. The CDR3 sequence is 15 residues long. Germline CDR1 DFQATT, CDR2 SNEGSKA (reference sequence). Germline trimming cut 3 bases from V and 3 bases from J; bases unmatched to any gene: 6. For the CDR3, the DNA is TGCAGTGCTAGTCAGGGACAGGGCTACAATCAGCCCCAGCATTTT. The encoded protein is CSASQGQGYNQPQHF.

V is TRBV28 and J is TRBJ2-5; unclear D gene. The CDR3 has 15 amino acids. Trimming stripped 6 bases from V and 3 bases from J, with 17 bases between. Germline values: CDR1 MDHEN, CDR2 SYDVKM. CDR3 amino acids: CASRTQSRAKETQYF. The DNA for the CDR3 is TGTGCCAGCAGAACCCAGAGCCGGGCCAAAGAGACCCAGTACTTC.

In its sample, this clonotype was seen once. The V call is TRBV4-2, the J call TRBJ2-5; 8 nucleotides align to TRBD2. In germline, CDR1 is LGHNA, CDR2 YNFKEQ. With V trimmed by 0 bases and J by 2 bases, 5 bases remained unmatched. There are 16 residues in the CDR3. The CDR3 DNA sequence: TGTGCCAGCAGCCAAGAAATAGCGGGACTTCAAGAGACCCAGTACTTC. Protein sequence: CASSQEIAGLQETQYF.

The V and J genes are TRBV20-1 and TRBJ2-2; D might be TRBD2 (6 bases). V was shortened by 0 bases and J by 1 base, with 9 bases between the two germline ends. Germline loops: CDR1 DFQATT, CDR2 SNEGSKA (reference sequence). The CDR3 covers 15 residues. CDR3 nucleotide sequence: TGCAGTGCTAGAGATGCCGGGAGGAACACCGGGGAGCTGTTTTTT. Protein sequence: CSARDAGRNTGELFF.